This T cell receptor beta chain was observed in a study of human T cells and chemical hapten exposure. The overall study: Patients having alopecia areata, totalis or universalis were mostly female.

The time point here: patch test 1, 2 weeks after DPC sensitization. Indicated treatment: therapeutic diphenylcyclopropenone sensitization with weekly scalp DPC. Blood sampling occurred before each patch-test application. Original processing notes: Ranging from roughly 23,224 to 690,600, TCR counts per sample had a median value of approximately 99,000. Using its own MiXCR run on the RACE reads, TCRdb lists one record per CDR3 protein. The V and J calls follow TCRdb's processing rather than the paper's. The sample lists just under 350,000 distinct CDR3 sequences, around 7% occurring once. This clonotype was seen many times. Germline V lookup: CDR1 SGHDT, CDR2 YYEEEE. V was trimmed by 6 bases and J by 1 base, leaving 5 bases between them. This CDR3 has 12 residues.

This sequence originates from a young woman with alopecia areata. Some clones in this sample may be carry-over from other donors' samples. The material was whole blood, obtained in connection with sensitization to the hapten diphenylcyclopropenone (DPC). The rearrangement uses TRBV5-6 and TRBJ2-4; D unresolved. CDR3 bases: TGTGCCAGCATGGGTGCCAAAAACATTCAGTACTTC. Its protein is CASMGAKNIQYF.